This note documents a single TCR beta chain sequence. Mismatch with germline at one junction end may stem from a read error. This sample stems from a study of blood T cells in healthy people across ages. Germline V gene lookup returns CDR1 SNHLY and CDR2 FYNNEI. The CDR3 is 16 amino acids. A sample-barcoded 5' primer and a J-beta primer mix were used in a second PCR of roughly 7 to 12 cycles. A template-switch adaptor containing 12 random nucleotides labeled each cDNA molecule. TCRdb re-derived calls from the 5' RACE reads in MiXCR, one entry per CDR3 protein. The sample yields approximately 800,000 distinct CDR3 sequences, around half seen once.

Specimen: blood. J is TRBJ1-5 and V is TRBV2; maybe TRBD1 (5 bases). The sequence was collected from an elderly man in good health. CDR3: CASSEAGDRNNRPQHF. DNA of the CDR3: TGTGCCAGCAGTGAAGCGGGGGACCGAAACAATCGGCCCCAGCATTTT. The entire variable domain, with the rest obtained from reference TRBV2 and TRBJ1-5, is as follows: EPEVTQTPSHQVTQMGQEVILRCVPISNHLYFYWYRQILGQKVEFLVSFYNNEISEKSEIFDDQFSVERPDGSNFTLKIRSTKLEDSAMYFCASSEAGDRNNRPQHFGDGTRLSIL.